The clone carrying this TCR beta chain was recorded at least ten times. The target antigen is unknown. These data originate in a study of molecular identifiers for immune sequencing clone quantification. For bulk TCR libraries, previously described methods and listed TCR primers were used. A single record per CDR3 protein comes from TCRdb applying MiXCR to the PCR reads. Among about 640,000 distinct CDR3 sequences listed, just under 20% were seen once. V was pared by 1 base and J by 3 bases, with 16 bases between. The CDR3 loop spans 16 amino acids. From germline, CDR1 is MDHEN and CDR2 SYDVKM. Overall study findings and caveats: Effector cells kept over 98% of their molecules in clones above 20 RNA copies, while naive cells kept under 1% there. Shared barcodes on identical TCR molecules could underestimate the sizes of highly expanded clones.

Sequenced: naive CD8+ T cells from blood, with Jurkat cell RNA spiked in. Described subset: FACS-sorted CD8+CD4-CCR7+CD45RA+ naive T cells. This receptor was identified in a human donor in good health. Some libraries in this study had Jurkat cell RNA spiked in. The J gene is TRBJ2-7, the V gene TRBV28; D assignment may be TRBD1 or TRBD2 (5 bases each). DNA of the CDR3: TGTGCCAGCAGTTTATTCGAGGGGCAGATTGACTACGAGCAGTACTTC. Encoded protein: CASSLFEGQIDYEQYF. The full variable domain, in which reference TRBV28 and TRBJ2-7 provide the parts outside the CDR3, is DVKVTQSSRYLVKRTGEKVFLECVQDMDHENMFWYRQDPGLGLRLIYFSYDVKMKEKGDIPEGYSVSREKKERFSLILESASTNQTSMYLCASSLFEGQIDYEQYFGPGTRLTVT.